These T cell receptor beta chains were read from a single sample in a study of blood T cells in healthy people across ages. TCRdb redid the calling of the 5' RACE reads with MiXCR, one entry per CDR3 protein. The sample records about 640,000 distinct CDR3 sequences, 58% being singletons. Sequenced sample: blood. These receptors all stem from a man aged 55 to 70 in good health. Each CDR3 is given with its conserved first and last residue. A D gene is named only where the DNA matches it firmly. The size of a clone is reported for some rows only, either as once, few or many, or as a class for expanded clones.

abundance	v_gene	d_gene	len	j_gene	CDR3aa	CDR3nt
many	TRBV7-9	NA	12	TRBJ2-5	CASSSSGETQYF	TGTGCCAGCAGCTCCTCAGGGGAGACCCAGTACTTC
NA	TRBV11-1	NA	14	TRBJ2-5	CASSLTTSEQTQYF	TGTGCCAGCAGCTTAACGACTAGTGAGCAGACCCAGTACTTC
NA	TRBV12-3/TRBV12-4	NA	12	TRBJ2-1	CASSLTRSQRFF	TGTGCCAGCAGCCTTACTAGAAGCCAGCGGTTCTTC
few	TRBV15	NA	14	TRBJ1-2	CATSRAPGDYGYTF	TGTGCCACCAGCAGAGCCCCAGGCGACTATGGCTACACCTTC
NA	TRBV29-1	NA	15	TRBJ1-2	CSVHITGQGNYGYTF	TGCAGCGTTCACATCACGGGGCAGGGTAACTATGGCTACACCTTC
NA	TRBV24-1	NA	12	TRBJ2-5	CATGQAILGQYF	TGTGCCACCGGGCAGGCCATATTGGGGCAGTACTTC
few	TRBV29-1	NA	11	TRBJ2-5	CSVLWGETQYF	TGCAGCGTTCTTTGGGGAGAGACCCAGTACTTC
few	TRBV12-3/TRBV12-4	NA	14	TRBJ1-5	CASSLHRGDQPQHF	TGTGCCAGCAGTCTGCACCGAGGGGACCAGCCCCAGCATTTT
many	TRBV10-2	NA	15	TRBJ2-1	CASSDGVSSYNEQFF	TGCGCCAGCAGTGATGGGGTTAGCTCCTACAATGAGCAGTTCTTC
once	TRBV7-9	NA	15	TRBJ2-5	CAGSLPQGSQETQYF	TGTGCCGGCAGCTTGCCCCAGGGGTCACAAGAGACCCAGTACTTC
NA	TRBV3-1	NA	15	TRBJ2-7	CASSQEATSNYEQYF	TGTGCCAGCAGCCAAGAAGCGACTTCGAACTACGAGCAGTACTTC
once	TRBV2	NA	15	TRBJ2-3	CASSEGIPSTDTQYF	TGTGCCAGCAGTGAGGGGATCCCTAGCACAGATACGCAGTATTTT
few	TRBV20-1	NA	12	TRBJ2-4	CSARPGTNIQYF	TGCAGTGCTAGACCAGGGACTAACATTCAGTACTTC
NA	TRBV5-6	NA	13	TRBJ2-7	CASSRSTTYEQYF	TGTGCCAGCAGCCGTAGTACCACCTACGAGCAGTACTTC
NA	TRBV11-2	NA	15	TRBJ1-6	CASSMGPRNNSPLHF	TGTGCCAGCAGCATGGGACCGAGGAATAATTCACCCCTCCACTTT
NA	TRBV20-1	NA	14	TRBJ1-6	CSARAGGYNSPLHF	TGCAGTGCTAGAGCGGGTGGTTATAATTCACCCCTCCACTTT
NA	TRBV9	NA	15	TRBJ2-1	CASSVDSFTIYEQFF	TGTGCCAGCAGCGTAGACTCCTTTACCATCTATGAGCAGTTCTTC
few	TRBV12-3/TRBV12-4	NA	16	TRBJ2-3	CASSPRGGGSTDTQYF	TGTGCCAGCAGTCCCAGAGGTGGGGGAAGCACAGATACGCAGTATTTT
NA	TRBV7-2	NA	16	TRBJ1-5	CASSLNGLHSNQPQHF	TGTGCCAGCAGCTTAAATGGACTCCATAGCAATCAGCCCCAGCATTTT
NA	TRBV12-5	NA	16	TRBJ2-1	CASAAGWDKYYNEQFF	TGTGCTAGTGCCGCCGGTTGGGACAAATACTACAATGAGCAGTTCTTC
once	TRBV6-2/TRBV6-3	NA	12	TRBJ1-1	CASGRGDTEAFF	TGTGCCAGCGGGAGGGGAGACACTGAAGCTTTCTTT
few	TRBV7-2	TRBD1	13	TRBJ1-5	CASSPQGAQPQHF	TGTGCCAGCAGCCCTCAGGGGGCCCAGCCCCAGCATTTT
NA	TRBV20-1	NA	14	TRBJ2-5	CSANKRTGGGEQYF	TGCAGTGCTAATAAACGGACAGGAGGGGGTGAGCAGTACTTC
once	TRBV10-3	NA	15	TRBJ1-3	CAISDGEMAGNTIYF	TGTGCCATCAGTGACGGGGAGATGGCTGGAAACACCATATATTTT
few	TRBV11-2	NA	14	TRBJ2-7	CASSLDIPAFEQYF	TGTGCCAGCAGCTTGGATATCCCGGCTTTCGAGCAGTACTTC
NA	TRBV20-1	NA	15	TRBJ2-5	CSASGGFPPERTQYF	TGCAGTGCTAGTGGAGGTTTCCCCCCGGAGAGGACCCAGTACTTC
NA	TRBV10-3	NA	14	TRBJ2-5	CAISDGTGQETQYF	TGTGCCATCAGTGATGGTACAGGTCAAGAGACCCAGTACTTC
NA	TRBV15	TRBD2	15	TRBJ2-5	CATSPRTSWQETQYF	TGTGCCACCAGCCCCCGGACTAGTTGGCAAGAGACCCAGTACTTC
few	TRBV3-1	NA	14	TRBJ2-7	CASRGTPEQYEQYF	TGTGCCAGCAGGGGGACACCTGAGCAGTACGAGCAGTACTTC
NA	TRBV12-3/TRBV12-4	NA	13	TRBJ1-2	CASSFLGGYGYTF	TGTGCCAGCAGTTTTTTAGGGGGATATGGCTACACCTTC
NA	TRBV4-1	NA	16	TRBJ2-1	CASSQEEDSSYNEQFF	TGCGCCAGCAGCCAAGAGGAGGATAGCTCCTACAATGAGCAGTTCTTC
NA	TRBV5-1	NA	14	TRBJ1-2	CASSSQGNLYGYTF	TGCGCCAGCAGCTCACAGGGCAACCTCTATGGCTACACCTTC
few	TRBV29-1	TRBD2	15	TRBJ2-1	CSVAAGSSSYNEQFF	TGCAGCGTGGCAGCGGGGTCAAGCTCCTACAATGAGCAGTTCTTC
NA	TRBV20-1	TRBD1	11	TRBJ1-1	CSASDRATAFF	TGCAGTGCCTCCGACAGGGCCACAGCTTTCTTT
once	TRBV6-6	NA	14	TRBJ1-5	CASSLIYSNQPQHF	TGTGCCAGCAGTCTTATATATAGCAATCAGCCCCAGCATTTT
NA	TRBV28	NA	13	TRBJ2-7	CASREGGAYEQYF	TGTGCCAGCAGGGAGGGGGGAGCCTACGAGCAGTACTTC
NA	TRBV2	NA	14	TRBJ2-5	CASKGGGTRETQYF	TGTGCCAGCAAAGGAGGGGGGACACGAGAGACCCAGTACTTC
NA	TRBV10-3	TRBD1	15	TRBJ1-6	CAISGAGTVGSPLHF	TGTGCCATCAGTGGGGCCGGGACAGTGGGTTCACCCCTCCACTTT
NA	TRBV2	NA	14	TRBJ2-5	CASSEWGSQETQYF	TGTGCCAGCAGTGAATGGGGCTCCCAAGAGACCCAGTACTTC
NA	TRBV29-1	TRBD1	14	TRBJ2-3	CSVRRDSTTDTQYF	TGCAGCGTTCGCCGGGACAGCACCACAGATACGCAGTATTTT
NA	TRBV2	NA	13	TRBJ1-2	CASSYPEGTVYTF	TGTGCCAGCAGTTATCCAGAAGGGACGGTCTACACCTTC
NA	TRBV29-1	NA	12	TRBJ1-2	CSAGSEGLGYTF	TGCAGCGCGGGGAGTGAGGGGCTCGGCTACACCTTC